The 16 T cell receptor beta chains presented below share a single source sample, sequenced in a study of blood T cell repertoires in COVID-19. TCRdb's copy holds only in-frame clones and misses some; the assay was immunoSEQ multiplex PCR. The sample contains a few hundred thousand clones, roughly 91% of which appear only once. The sequenced sample was peripheral blood. These receptor sequences come from a man aged 50 to 59 with active or convalescent COVID-19.

V is TRBV30 and J is TRBJ1-5; TRBD1 matches at 7 bases. This CDR3 is 13 amino acids long. After removal of 7 bases from V and 7 bases from J, the junction contained 10 bases not matched to a gene. Germline V CDR1 and CDR2: GTSNPN, SVGIG (reference sequence). CDR3 sequence (DNA): TGTGCCTTCAGCTCTAGGGGGCGACAGCCCCAGCATTTT. Encoded protein: CAFSSRGRQPQHF. Together with reference TRBV30 and TRBJ1-5, the CDR3 gives the full variable domain: SQTIHQWPATLVQPVGSPLSLECTVEGTSNPNLYWYRQAAGRGLQLLFYSVGIGQISSEVPQNLSASRPQDRQFILSSKKLLLSDSGFYLCAFSSRGRQPQHFGDGTRLSIL.

V and J are TRBV4-1 and TRBJ2-2; 7 nucleotides line up with TRBD2. The germline V gene has CDR1 MGHRA and CDR2 YSYEKL. The ends lost 0 bases at V and 5 bases at J; junction bases unmatched: 3. This CDR3 is built from 15 residues. Here the CDR3 DNA reads TGCGCCAGCAGCCAAGAGGGACTACCGACCGGGGAGCTGTTTTTT. Protein product: CASSQEGLPTGELFF.

The chain links TRBV7-2 to TRBJ1-1, with D possibly TRBD1 on 5 matching bases. The CDR3 contains 14 residues. The V gene's germline CDR1 is SGHTA and CDR2 FQGNSA. Between the trimmed V and J ends, which lost 1 base and 1 base, there was a span of 7 bases. The DNA of the CDR3 is TGTGCCAGCAGCTTAGGGGGCGGGAACACTGAAGCTTTCTTT. It codes for CASSLGGGNTEAFF.

V and J are TRBV5-1 and TRBJ1-3; possibly TRBD1 for D (5 bases). The germline V gene encodes CDR1 SGHRS and CDR2 YFSETQ. CDR3 length: 15 residues. The V end lost 5 bases, the J end lost 0 bases, and 12 bases lay between the germline ends. The CDR3 DNA sequence: TGCGCCAGCAGTGAAGCAGGGCCCTCTGGAAACACCATATATTTT. Its translation is CASSEAGPSGNTIYF. The full variable domain, with the rest looked up from reference TRBV5-1 and TRBJ1-3, is KAGVTQTPRYLIKTRGQQVTLSCSPISGHRSVSWYQQTPGQGLQFLFEYFSETQRNKGNFPGRFSGRQFSNSRSEMNVSTLELGDSALYLCASSEAGPSGNTIYFGEGSWLTVV.

This clone was picked up a small number of times. The chain carries TRBV5-6 and TRBJ2-7; possible D gene TRBD2, 7 bases. Between the trimmed V and J ends, which lost 4 bases and 2 bases, there was a span of 13 bases. This CDR3 has 14 amino acids. Per germline, CDR1 SGHDT and CDR2 YYEEEE. The CDR3 DNA reads as TGTGCCAGCAGCATTGGGGGGGACACCTACGAGCAGTACTTC. Protein product: CASSIGGDTYEQYF.

This chain joins TRBV3-1 (or the pseudogene TRBV3-2) and TRBJ2-7, with 8 bases matching TRBD2. CDR3 size: 22 residues. Unmatched junction bases numbered 28, after V lost 3 bases and J lost 3 bases. Germline values: CDR1 LGHDT, CDR2 YNNKEL (reference sequence). The CDR3 nucleotides are TGTGCCAGCAGCCATTACAGGGTGAGCGGGGGATCTGTTACGGCGATAAGCTACGAGCAGTACTTC. Its translation: CASSHYRVSGGSVTAISYEQYF.

This clone has a handful of counts. The V call is TRBV5-5, the J call TRBJ1-2, with 7 bases fitting TRBD1. CDR1 and CDR2 (germline): SGHKS, YYEKEE (reference sequence). The CDR3 consists of 15 residues. The ends lost 4 bases at V and 2 bases at J; junction bases unmatched: 8. The CDR3 DNA follows: TGTGCCAGCAGCGTTACCGGGACAGACAACTATGGCTACACCTTC. Protein sequence: CASSVTGTDNYGYTF. Supplemented by reference TRBV5-5 and TRBJ1-2, the full variable domain reads DAGVTQSPTHLIKTRGQQVTLRCSPISGHKSVSWYQQVLGQGPQFIFQYYEKEERGRGNFPDRFSARQFPNYSSELNVNALLLGDSALYLCASSVTGTDNYGYTFGSGTRLTVV.

The genes are TRBV6-5 and TRBJ1-1; D remains unclear. CDR1 and CDR2 from the germline V gene are MNHEY and SVGAGI. This CDR3 has 15 residues. V lost 3 bases and J 0 bases, leaving 11 bases between the germline ends. The CDR3 loop reads CASSYSGSMNTEAFF. As DNA, the CDR3 is TGTGCCAGCAGTTATTCGGGATCGATGAACACTGAAGCTTTCTTT.

This clone was seen once. The chain employs TRBV11-2 and TRBJ1-1; no definite D call. Germline V CDR1 and CDR2: SGHAT, FQNNGV. The CDR3 covers 16 residues. V was clipped by 2 bases and J by 0 bases, with 13 bases between them. This CDR3 reads CASSLIPGDMNTEAFF. For the CDR3, the DNA is TGTGCCAGCAGCTTAATACCGGGAGACATGAACACTGAAGCTTTCTTT.

J is TRBJ2-1 and V is TRBV11-1; 12 bases match TRBD2. CDR3 size: 14 residues. V shed 6 bases, J shed 8 bases, and the junction held 5 bases outside the gene matches. Per germline, CDR1 SGHAT and CDR2 FQDESV (reference sequence). CDR3 sequence reads: CASSSGLAGHEQFF. The CDR3 DNA follows: TGTGCCAGCAGTTCCGGACTAGCGGGGCATGAGCAGTTCTTC.

This chain links TRBV2 with TRBJ1-5; TRBD1 might be the D (6 bases). The CDR3 runs to 15 residues. Trimming shortened V by 6 bases and J by 2 bases, and 14 bases separated the two germline ends. Germline V lookup: CDR1 SNHLY, CDR2 FYNNEI. In DNA, the CDR3 is TGTGCCAGCAGCGGTGGACAGTCGGGCAATCAGCCCCAGCATTTT. Residues: CASSGGQSGNQPQHF.

The chain couples TRBV13 to TRBJ2-7, with TRBD2 matching 11 bases. This CDR3 comprises 14 residues. Germline V gene sequence: CDR1 PRHDT, CDR2 FYEKMQ (reference sequence). J gave up 3 bases and V 5 bases, and 3 bases lay outside the gene matches. The CDR3 sequence: CASSQGLAVYEQYF. CDR3 nucleotides: TGTGCCAGCAGCCAGGGACTAGCGGTCTACGAGCAGTACTTC.

This clone was observed a few times. The chain combines TRBV4-1 with TRBJ1-4; 7 bases match TRBD1. The CDR3 covers 15 residues. Germline assignment: CDR1 MGHRA and CDR2 YSYEKL. V shed 3 bases and J 10 bases; nucleotides not matched to a gene: 11. CDR3: CASSQAGGTLGKLFF. The CDR3 nucleotides are TGCGCCAGCAGCCAGGCAGGGGGGACTCTTGGAAAACTGTTTTTT.

The V gene is TRBV5-1, the J gene TRBJ2-7; the match to TRBD2 covers 9 bases. The V gene's germline CDR1 is SGHRS and CDR2 YFSETQ. The CDR3 runs to 14 residues. The ends lost 4 bases at V and 5 bases at J; junction bases unmatched: 7. The CDR3 protein is CASSPGTSRHEQYF. The DNA for the CDR3 is TGCGCCAGCAGCCCAGGGACTAGCCGCCACGAGCAGTACTTC.

V usage is TRBV28 and J usage is TRBJ2-2, with 7 bases aligning to TRBD2. CDR3 length: 16 residues. V shed 1 base and J 0 bases; nucleotides not matched to a gene: 2. CDR1 is MDHEN, CDR2 SYDVKM, per germline. CDR3 DNA: TGTGCCAGCAGTTTATACCGGGGGGCGAACACCGGGGAGCTGTTTTTT. Its translation: CASSLYRGANTGELFF.

The CDR3 region is CASRGAQRWHKIQHF. The CDR3 DNA reads TGTGCCAGCAGGGGGGCCCAGAGGTGGCACAAGATCCAGCATTTT. The rearrangement joins TRBV9 to TRBJ1-5; TRBD1 might be the D (6 bases). The germline CDR1 and CDR2 sequences are SGDLS and YYNGEE. CDR3 size: 15 residues. Trimming left V 5 bases short and J 12 bases short, with 24 bases between.